This T cell receptor beta chain was identified during a study of T cell responses to AZD1222 COVID-19 vaccine. Worth noting for this clone: Antigen: not known.

Study-level findings and limits: Baseline antibody screening turned up just a handful of seropositive AZD1222 recipients.

Clones were sequenced by immunoSEQ multiplex PCR, and TCRdb holds only the in-frame ones, with some missing. The sample lists 95,000 to 100,000 clones, roughly 84% occurring once. The receptor comes from an adult in good health. Sequences were derived from peripheral blood, sampled on day 0 of AZD1222 vaccination.

CDR3 sequence: CASSLSGGAGTEAFF. CDR3 in DNA: TGTGCCAGCAGTTTATCAGGGGGGGCCGGCACTGAAGCTTTCTTT. The gene calls are TRBV27 and TRBJ1-1, with a tentative D call TRBD1 (6 bases). Trimming shortened V by 0 bases and J by 4 bases, and 12 bases separated the two germline ends. The CDR3 is made up of 15 amino acids. CDR1 is MNHEY, CDR2 SMNVEV, per germline (reference sequence).